This T cell receptor beta chain was documented in a study of shared clonotypes between healthy human individuals. Worth noting for this clone: Its antigen is not identified.

Notes on the study in general: Larger estimated richness was generally recorded for naive subsets relative to memory subsets.

Assay execution proceeded at the deep level. Method: immunoSEQ multiplex PCR; TCRdb's copy keeps in-frame clones and lacks some. The sample has roughly 2,300,000 clones; around 92% are singletons. CD4+ cells yielded CD45RA+ naive and CD45RA-negative memory subsets. There are 14 residues in the CDR3. Germline V lookup: CDR1 SQVTM, CDR2 ANQGSEA. Deletions cut 7 bases from V and 4 bases from J, with 16 bases between. Sequenced material: naive CD4+ T cells from PBMCs. Subset defined: CD45RA+ positively selected. The source is a man younger than 35 in good health. Some clones in this sample may be carry-over from other donors' samples. The genes are TRBV29-1 and TRBJ2-2, with D perhaps TRBD2 (7 bases). The CDR3 is CSGRRGAGTGELFF. DNA of the CDR3: TGCAGCGGCCGACGGGGGGCGGGCACCGGGGAGCTGTTTTTT.